This T cell receptor (beta chain) was recorded in a study of coeliac disease. Study at large: Without high-resolution HLA typing, biased TRBV7-2 usage was examined as a proof of principle. Study-level points and caveats: The authors judged this method unsuitable for unbiased gliadin-specific T cell detection. Most TRB amino acid sequences occurred in only one sample. Only 1 of 6 controls, but 9 of 18 coeliac samples, showed published gliadin-specific TRB sequences.

Germline CDR1 and CDR2: SGHTA and FQGNSA. Trimming took 5 bases from V and 5 from J, leaving 12 bases between them. This CDR3 is built from 13 residues. Profiling relied on immunoSEQ multiplex PCR, and the TCRdb table lists in-frame clones only, not all of them. The data contain a few thousand clones, around 65% of them seen just once; the ten biggest clones take up around 20%. About this clone: Its antigen is as yet unknown.

Sequencing was done on a sample of lamina propria lymphocytes from the gut. The J gene is TRBJ1-2, the V gene TRBV7-2; D remains unclear. The source is a woman aged 45-65 years with celiac disease on a gluten-free diet. The CDR3 coding sequence is TGTGCCAGCAGCCCCGACAATAGTTATGGCTACACCTTC. It specifies CASSPDNSYGYTF.